These T cell receptor beta chains were read from a single sample in a study of neoadjuvant anti-PD-1 for oral cavity cancer. Clones were sequenced by immunoSEQ multiplex PCR, and TCRdb holds only the in-frame ones, with some missing. This table has approximately 9,600 clones, around 66% appearing once. The specimen was PBMCs, collected after nivolumab (anti-PD-1) treatment. Receptors were obtained from a person aged 35 to 85 with oral cavity squamous cell carcinoma. Both conserved end residues are part of each CDR3. The order of the fields is CDR3 length, J gene, D gene, V gene, clone size, CDR3 DNA, CDR3 protein. D genes are given only for firm matches. For some rows the clone size is stated as once, few or many, or as a class when expanded; others skip it.

len: 13; j_gene: TRBJ2-7; d_gene: TRBD2; v_gene: TRBV7-9; abundance: NA; CDR3nt: TGTGCCAGCAGCTCTAGCGGGAGACGCGAGCAGTACTTC; CDR3aa: CASSSSGRREQYF
len: 14; j_gene: TRBJ1-5; d_gene: NA; v_gene: TRBV7-9; abundance: NA; CDR3nt: TGTGCCAGCAGCTTAGGCAGGGGTGGTCAGCCCCAGCATTTT; CDR3aa: CASSLGRGGQPQHF
len: 15; j_gene: TRBJ1-6; d_gene: NA; v_gene: TRBV11-2; abundance: few; CDR3nt: TGTGCCAGCAGCTTCGGGGGACATCTTAATTCACCCCTCCACTTT; CDR3aa: CASSFGGHLNSPLHF
len: 12; j_gene: TRBJ1-2; d_gene: NA; v_gene: TRBV19; abundance: NA; CDR3nt: TGTGCCAGTAGAGAGGGGGGCGTGAGCTACACCTTC; CDR3aa: CASREGGVSYTF
len: 11; j_gene: TRBJ2-3; d_gene: NA; v_gene: TRBV6-6; abundance: NA; CDR3nt: TGTGCCAGCAGTTCTTATGTTACGCAGTATTTT; CDR3aa: CASSSYVTQYF
len: 16; j_gene: TRBJ1-5; d_gene: NA; v_gene: TRBV7-9; abundance: NA; CDR3nt: TGTGCCAGCAGCTTCGGGCTGGCCCTGGGCAATCAGCCCCAGCATTTT; CDR3aa: CASSFGLALGNQPQHF
len: 12; j_gene: TRBJ1-2; d_gene: NA; v_gene: TRBV28; abundance: NA; CDR3nt: TGTGCCAGCAGTTTTCTGAACTATGGCTACACCTTC; CDR3aa: CASSFLNYGYTF
len: 14; j_gene: TRBJ1-2; d_gene: NA; v_gene: TRBV28; abundance: few; CDR3nt: TGTGCCAGCAGTTTCGTCGGGGGGACCTATGGCTACACCTTC; CDR3aa: CASSFVGGTYGYTF
len: 15; j_gene: TRBJ1-5; d_gene: TRBD1; v_gene: TRBV7-6; abundance: few; CDR3nt: TGTGCCAGCAGCGTCGGGACAGGGGGTAATCAGCCCCAGCATTTT; CDR3aa: CASSVGTGGNQPQHF
len: 10; j_gene: TRBJ2-7; d_gene: TRBD2; v_gene: TRBV27; abundance: few; CDR3nt: TGTGCCAGCCCGGGGGGACCGATGTACTTC; CDR3aa: CASPGGPMYF
len: 15; j_gene: TRBJ2-1; d_gene: TRBD2; v_gene: TRBV5-4; abundance: NA; CDR3nt: TGTGCCAGCAGCCCGGGGGGGCCCCTAAGGGATGAGCAGTTCTTC; CDR3aa: CASSPGGPLRDEQFF
len: 14; j_gene: TRBJ1-1; d_gene: NA; v_gene: TRBV10-3; abundance: NA; CDR3nt: TGTGCCATCAGTGATTTGTTGGGGGGCACTGAAGCTTTCTTT; CDR3aa: CAISDLLGGTEAFF
len: 13; j_gene: TRBJ2-7; d_gene: TRBD2; v_gene: TRBV19; abundance: NA; CDR3nt: TGTGCCAGTAGTATCCGGACTAGCGGGGAGCAGTACTTC; CDR3aa: CASSIRTSGEQYF
len: 16; j_gene: TRBJ1-2; d_gene: NA; v_gene: TRBV5-5; abundance: NA; CDR3nt: TGTGCCAGCACCAGGGTACAGGTCAGCGTTAACTATGGCTACACCTTC; CDR3aa: CASTRVQVSVNYGYTF
len: 16; j_gene: TRBJ1-2; d_gene: TRBD1; v_gene: TRBV7-8; abundance: NA; CDR3nt: TGTGCCAGCAGCTTAGTAGATAGACAGGGCCCCTATGGCTACACCTTC; CDR3aa: CASSLVDRQGPYGYTF
len: 12; j_gene: TRBJ1-2; d_gene: NA; v_gene: TRBV14; abundance: once; CDR3nt: TGTGCCAGCAGCCGCGGACGGGGAGGCTACACCTTC; CDR3aa: CASSRGRGGYTF
len: 15; j_gene: TRBJ2-5; d_gene: TRBD1; v_gene: TRBV6-5; abundance: few; CDR3nt: TGTGCCAGCAGAGAGGACAGGAGCCTTAAAGAGACCCAGTACTTC; CDR3aa: CASREDRSLKETQYF
len: 14; j_gene: TRBJ1-2; d_gene: NA; v_gene: TRBV5-6; abundance: NA; CDR3nt: TGTGCCAGCAGCCTAGTTGGCAGCAACTATGGCTACACCTTC; CDR3aa: CASSLVGSNYGYTF
len: 16; j_gene: TRBJ1-6; d_gene: NA; v_gene: TRBV5-1; abundance: few; CDR3nt: TGCGCCAGCAGCCCATCGGGCCTGGGGGCAGGATCACCCCTCCACTTT; CDR3aa: CASSPSGLGAGSPLHF
len: 15; j_gene: TRBJ2-2; d_gene: NA; v_gene: TRBV5-1; abundance: NA; CDR3nt: TGCGCCAGCAGCTCGGACCGGCCCGACACCGGGGAGCTGTTTTTT; CDR3aa: CASSSDRPDTGELFF
len: 18; j_gene: TRBJ2-3; d_gene: TRBD2; v_gene: TRBV7-3; abundance: NA; CDR3nt: TGTGCCAGCAGCTTAACAGCGGGAGGAGGAGGAGGTACAGATACGCAGTATTTT; CDR3aa: CASSLTAGGGGGTDTQYF
len: 13; j_gene: TRBJ1-1; d_gene: NA; v_gene: TRBV7-9; abundance: once; CDR3nt: TGTGCCAGCAGCTTAGACTCACCCACTGAAGCTTTCTTT; CDR3aa: CASSLDSPTEAFF
len: 13; j_gene: TRBJ2-5; d_gene: TRBD1; v_gene: TRBV5-6; abundance: NA; CDR3nt: TGTGCCAGCAGCTCTCCGGACAGGGGGACCCAGTACTTC; CDR3aa: CASSSPDRGTQYF
len: 16; j_gene: TRBJ1-1; d_gene: NA; v_gene: TRBV12-5; abundance: NA; CDR3nt: TGTGCTAGTGGTCTTCCCCCGGGGCAGCCCAACACTGAAGCTTTCTTT; CDR3aa: CASGLPPGQPNTEAFF
len: 12; j_gene: TRBJ2-7; d_gene: TRBD2; v_gene: TRBV2; abundance: NA; CDR3nt: TGTGCCGGAGGGGCTAGCGGCTACGAGCAGTACTTC; CDR3aa: CAGGASGYEQYF
len: 13; j_gene: TRBJ1-3; d_gene: NA; v_gene: TRBV16; abundance: NA; CDR3nt: TGTGCCAGCAGCCAATTCCGTGGAAACACCATATATTTT; CDR3aa: CASSQFRGNTIYF
len: 15; j_gene: TRBJ2-3; d_gene: TRBD2; v_gene: TRBV10-3; abundance: NA; CDR3nt: TGTGCCATCAGCTCTAGCGGAGGAGGGACAGATACGCAGTATTTT; CDR3aa: CAISSSGGGTDTQYF
len: 13; j_gene: TRBJ1-5; d_gene: NA; v_gene: TRBV28; abundance: few; CDR3nt: TGTGCCAGCAGTTTGGTCAGCAATCAGCCCCAGCATTTT; CDR3aa: CASSLVSNQPQHF
len: 16; j_gene: TRBJ1-3; d_gene: NA; v_gene: TRBV7-8; abundance: NA; CDR3nt: TGTGCCAGCAGCTCCCTTTTCAGGGGTGACGGAAACACCATATATTTT; CDR3aa: CASSSLFRGDGNTIYF
len: 13; j_gene: TRBJ1-5; d_gene: TRBD1; v_gene: TRBV2; abundance: NA; CDR3nt: TGTGCCAGCTCAGGACAGGCTAATCAGCCCCAGCATTTT; CDR3aa: CASSGQANQPQHF
len: 14; j_gene: TRBJ1-6; d_gene: NA; v_gene: TRBV9; abundance: NA; CDR3nt: TGTGCCAGCAGCGTAGGCGGCAGGGCTTCACCCCTCCACTTT; CDR3aa: CASSVGGRASPLHF
len: 15; j_gene: TRBJ1-5; d_gene: NA; v_gene: TRBV19; abundance: few; CDR3nt: TGTGCCAGTAGTACCACAGGGAACTCTGGGCAGCCCCAGCATTTT; CDR3aa: CASSTTGNSGQPQHF
len: 19; j_gene: TRBJ2-2; d_gene: TRBD1; v_gene: TRBV7-6; abundance: NA; CDR3nt: TGTGCCAGCAGCTTACCCCGGGACAGGGGGCGAGGGAACACCGGGGAGCTGTTTTTT; CDR3aa: CASSLPRDRGRGNTGELFF
len: 14; j_gene: TRBJ1-6; d_gene: NA; v_gene: TRBV7-3; abundance: NA; CDR3nt: TGTGCCAGCAGCAGTACAGGGTCATTTTCACCCCTCCACTTT; CDR3aa: CASSSTGSFSPLHF
len: 15; j_gene: TRBJ2-7; d_gene: TRBD2; v_gene: TRBV2; abundance: few; CDR3nt: TGTGCCAGCAGTGACCTAGCGGGAGTATCCTACGAGCAGTACTTC; CDR3aa: CASSDLAGVSYEQYF
len: 13; j_gene: TRBJ1-1; d_gene: NA; v_gene: TRBV10-2; abundance: once; CDR3nt: TGCGCCAGCAGTGAAGGAGGGAGCACTGAAGCTTTCTTT; CDR3aa: CASSEGGSTEAFF
len: 15; j_gene: TRBJ2-1; d_gene: NA; v_gene: TRBV5-1; abundance: NA; CDR3nt: TGCGCCAGCAGCTTGGCACAGGCAACCTACAATGAGCAGTTCTTC; CDR3aa: CASSLAQATYNEQFF
len: 17; j_gene: TRBJ2-7; d_gene: NA; v_gene: TRBV7-2; abundance: NA; CDR3nt: TGTGCCAGCAGCCCCCGTGGATTTGGCGGACCTTCGAGCGAGCAGTACTTC; CDR3aa: CASSPRGFGGPSSEQYF
len: 14; j_gene: TRBJ1-6; d_gene: TRBD1; v_gene: TRBV5-6; abundance: NA; CDR3nt: TGTGCCAGCAGCTTGGGACAGGGCAATTCACCCCTCCACTTT; CDR3aa: CASSLGQGNSPLHF
len: 15; j_gene: TRBJ1-5; d_gene: NA; v_gene: TRBV2; abundance: NA; CDR3nt: TGTGCCAGCAGTGAAGCCAGGGCGAGGGATCAGCCCCAGCATTTT; CDR3aa: CASSEARARDQPQHF
len: 14; j_gene: TRBJ2-7; d_gene: NA; v_gene: TRBV5-1; abundance: NA; CDR3nt: TGCGCCAGCAGTTCGCCAGGAAACTCCTACGAGCAGTACTTC; CDR3aa: CASSSPGNSYEQYF
len: 15; j_gene: TRBJ1-1; d_gene: NA; v_gene: TRBV27; abundance: NA; CDR3nt: TGTGCCAGCAGTTTAGTGTTGGGGGTGAACACTGAAGCTTTCTTT; CDR3aa: CASSLVLGVNTEAFF
len: 17; j_gene: TRBJ1-1; d_gene: NA; v_gene: TRBV15; abundance: NA; CDR3nt: TGTGCCACCAGCAGAGATTTTATCTCCCTCGCGGGGAGGTCGGCTTTCTTT; CDR3aa: CATSRDFISLAGRSAFF
len: 15; j_gene: TRBJ2-1; d_gene: TRBD2; v_gene: TRBV11-3; abundance: once; CDR3nt: TGTGCCAGCAGCTCGGGACTAGCGGGAGGAGACGAGCAGTTCTTC; CDR3aa: CASSSGLAGGDEQFF
len: 17; j_gene: TRBJ1-5; d_gene: NA; v_gene: TRBV5-1; abundance: NA; CDR3nt: TGCGCCAGCAGCTTGAGGCCCTCCGGGACGGAGAATCAGCCCCAGCATTTT; CDR3aa: CASSLRPSGTENQPQHF
len: 16; j_gene: TRBJ1-5; d_gene: NA; v_gene: TRBV7-8; abundance: NA; CDR3nt: TGTGCCAGCAGCTTAGGGGGCGCGGGGAGTCATCAGCCCCAGCATTTT; CDR3aa: CASSLGGAGSHQPQHF
len: 15; j_gene: TRBJ1-1; d_gene: TRBD1; v_gene: TRBV7-2; abundance: NA; CDR3nt: TGTGCCAGCAGCTTGCTGACAGGGGTGAACACTGAAGCTTTCTTT; CDR3aa: CASSLLTGVNTEAFF
len: 16; j_gene: TRBJ2-1; d_gene: TRBD1; v_gene: TRBV9; abundance: few; CDR3nt: TGTGCCAGCAGCGCCCAGACAGGGTTAGGATTAAATGAGCAGTTCTTC; CDR3aa: CASSAQTGLGLNEQFF
len: 13; j_gene: TRBJ1-2; d_gene: NA; v_gene: TRBV29-1; abundance: NA; CDR3nt: TGCAGCGTTGAAGTAGTAGGGGCGGGGGGCTACACCTTC; CDR3aa: CSVEVVGAGGYTF